A single sample gave rise to the 2 T cell receptor beta chains below, sequenced in a study of cytomegalovirus exposure and HLA in healthy donors. Primers: 60 Vbeta forward and 13 Jbeta reverse. Measured with immunoSEQ multiplex PCR; TCRdb has only the in-frame clones, and not every one. This repertoire includes 150,000 to 200,000 clones. The sample taken for sequencing was PBMCs. The source of these receptors is a woman aged 55-69 years in good health and CMV-seronegative.

This chain connects TRBV11-2 to TRBJ1-6; unclear D gene. This CDR3 has 15 residues. Looked up from germline, CDR1 is SGHAT and CDR2 is FQNNGV. V dropped 6 bases and J dropped 11 bases, with 20 bases sitting between them. The CDR3 sequence: CASSTYSGITTPLHF. CDR3 DNA: TGTGCCAGCAGTACGTATTCGGGGATTACGACACCCCTCCACTTT.

The J gene is TRBJ1-2, the V gene TRBV5-1; TRBD1 matches 9 bases. The V gene end was trimmed by 2 bases and the J gene end by 14 bases; junction bases not matched to a gene: 16. Germline CDR1 is SGHRS and CDR2 is YFSETQ. The CDR3 runs to 15 residues. The CDR3 spells CASSFGGGQGRSGTF. CDR3 DNA sequence: TGCGCCAGCAGCTTCGGTGGTGGACAGGGGCGTTCGGGGACCTTC.